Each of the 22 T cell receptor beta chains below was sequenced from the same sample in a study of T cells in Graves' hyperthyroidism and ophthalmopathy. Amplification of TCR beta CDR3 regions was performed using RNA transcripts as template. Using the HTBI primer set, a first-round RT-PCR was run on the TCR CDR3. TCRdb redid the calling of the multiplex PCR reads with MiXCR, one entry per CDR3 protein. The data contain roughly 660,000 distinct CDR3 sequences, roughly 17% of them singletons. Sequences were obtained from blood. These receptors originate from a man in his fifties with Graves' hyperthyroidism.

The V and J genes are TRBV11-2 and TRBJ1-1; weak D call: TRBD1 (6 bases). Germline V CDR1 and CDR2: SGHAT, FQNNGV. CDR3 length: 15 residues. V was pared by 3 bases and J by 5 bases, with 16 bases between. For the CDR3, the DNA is TGTGCCAGCAGCTTCGTCAGGGGAGGAGGAACTGAAGCTTTCTTT. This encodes CASSFVRGGGTEAFF.

CDR3 residues: CASSVGGGGQPQHF. The CDR3 nucleotides read TGTGCCAGCAGTGTAGGAGGGGGCGGGCAGCCCCAGCATTTT. V and J are TRBV2 and TRBJ1-5; TRBD1 agrees at 7 bases. This CDR3 has 14 residues. The V segment lost 4 bases and the J segment 7 bases; nucleotides outside the gene matches: 7. The germline gives CDR1 SNHLY, CDR2 FYNNEI.

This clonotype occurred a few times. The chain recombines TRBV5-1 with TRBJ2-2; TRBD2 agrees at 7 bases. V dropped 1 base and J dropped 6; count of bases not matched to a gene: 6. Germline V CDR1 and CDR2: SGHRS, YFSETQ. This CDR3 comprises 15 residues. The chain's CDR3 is CASSLSGLVAGELFF. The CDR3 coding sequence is TGCGCCAGCAGCTTGAGCGGACTAGTGGCCGGGGAGCTGTTTTTT.

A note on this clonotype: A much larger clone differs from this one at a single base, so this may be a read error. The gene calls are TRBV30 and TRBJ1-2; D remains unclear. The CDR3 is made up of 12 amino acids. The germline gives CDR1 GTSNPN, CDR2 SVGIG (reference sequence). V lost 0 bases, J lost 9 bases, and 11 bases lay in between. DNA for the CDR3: TGTGCCTGGAGTGTTGCCAGCTCTCGCTACACCTTC. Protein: CAWSVASSRYTF.

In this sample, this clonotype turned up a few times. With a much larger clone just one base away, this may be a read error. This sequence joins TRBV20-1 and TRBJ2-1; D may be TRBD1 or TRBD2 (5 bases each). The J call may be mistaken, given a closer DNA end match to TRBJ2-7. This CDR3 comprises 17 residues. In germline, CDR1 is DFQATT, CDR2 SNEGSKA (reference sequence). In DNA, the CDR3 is TGCAGTGCTAGAGATAAGGAAGGGACCACTTCCTACAATGAGCAGTACTTC. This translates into CSARDKEGTTSYNEQYF.

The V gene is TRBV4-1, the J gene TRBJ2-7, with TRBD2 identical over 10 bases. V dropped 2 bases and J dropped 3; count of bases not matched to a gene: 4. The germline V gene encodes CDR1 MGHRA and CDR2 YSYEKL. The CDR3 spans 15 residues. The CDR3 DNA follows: TGCGCCAGCAGCCAACCTACTAGCGGGAACTACGAGCAGTACTTC. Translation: CASSQPTSGNYEQYF.

The DNA for the CDR3 is TGCAGTGCTAGGCCCCGGTTTGGGCCCTCCTACAATGAGCAGTTCTTC. This sequence encodes CSARPRFGPSYNEQFF. J is TRBJ2-1 and V is TRBV20-1; no definite D call. V lost 3 bases to trimming and J lost 0 bases, with 15 bases between them. This CDR3 has 16 amino acids. Germline lookup yields CDR1 DFQATT and CDR2 SNEGSKA (reference sequence).

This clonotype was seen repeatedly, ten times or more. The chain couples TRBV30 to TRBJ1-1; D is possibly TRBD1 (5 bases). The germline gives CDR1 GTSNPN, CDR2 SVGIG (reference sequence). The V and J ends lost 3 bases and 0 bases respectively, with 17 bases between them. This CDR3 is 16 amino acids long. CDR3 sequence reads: CAWSSEGGAMNTEAFF. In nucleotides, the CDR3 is TGTGCCTGGAGCTCAGAGGGAGGGGCGATGAACACTGAAGCTTTCTTT.

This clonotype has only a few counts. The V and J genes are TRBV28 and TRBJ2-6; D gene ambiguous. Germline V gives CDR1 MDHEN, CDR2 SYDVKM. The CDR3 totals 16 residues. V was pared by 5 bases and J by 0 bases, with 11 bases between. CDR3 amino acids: CASSRSSSSGANVLTF. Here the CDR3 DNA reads TGTGCCAGCAGTCGAAGCTCCAGCTCTGGGGCCAACGTCCTGACTTTC.

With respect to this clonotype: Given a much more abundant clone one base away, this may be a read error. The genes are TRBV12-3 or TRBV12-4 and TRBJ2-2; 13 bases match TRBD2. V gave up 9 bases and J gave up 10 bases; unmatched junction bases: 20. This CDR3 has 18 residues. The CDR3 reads CARGMGTSGTPNIEELFF. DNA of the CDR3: TGTGCCAGGGGGATGGGGACTAGCGGGACCCCGAACATCGAGGAGCTGTTTTTT.

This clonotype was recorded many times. CDR3 residues: CASSLGSGFSYEQYF. The CDR3 DNA is TGTGCCAGCAGCTTAGGTAGCGGGTTCTCCTACGAGCAGTACTTC. The chain couples TRBV5-6 to TRBJ2-7, with 7 bases that match TRBD2. This CDR3 comprises 15 residues. CDR1 and CDR2 from the germline V gene are SGHDT and YYEEEE. Losses at the gene ends were 2 bases for V and 0 bases for J; bases not matched to a gene: 5.

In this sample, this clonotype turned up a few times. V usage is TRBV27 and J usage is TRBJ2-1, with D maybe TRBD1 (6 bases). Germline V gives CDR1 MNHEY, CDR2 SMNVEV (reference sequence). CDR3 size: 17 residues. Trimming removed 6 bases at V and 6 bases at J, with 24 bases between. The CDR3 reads CASRMGSGVKSSNEQFF. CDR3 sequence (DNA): TGTGCCAGCAGAATGGGGTCAGGGGTTAAATCGAGCAATGAGCAGTTCTTC.

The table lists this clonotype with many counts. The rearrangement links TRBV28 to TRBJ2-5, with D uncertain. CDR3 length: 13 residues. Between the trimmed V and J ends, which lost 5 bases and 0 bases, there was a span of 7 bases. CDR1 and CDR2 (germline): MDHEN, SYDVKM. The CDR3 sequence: CASSRNNQETQYF. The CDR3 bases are TGTGCCAGCAGTAGAAATAACCAAGAGACCCAGTACTTC.

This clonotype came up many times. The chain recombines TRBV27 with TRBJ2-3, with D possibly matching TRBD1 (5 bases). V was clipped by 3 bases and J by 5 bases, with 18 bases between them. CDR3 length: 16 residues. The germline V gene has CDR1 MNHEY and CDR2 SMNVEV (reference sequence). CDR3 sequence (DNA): TGTGCCAGCAGTTTGAAGGGGCAGGGATGGCAAGATACGCAGTATTTT. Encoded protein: CASSLKGQGWQDTQYF.

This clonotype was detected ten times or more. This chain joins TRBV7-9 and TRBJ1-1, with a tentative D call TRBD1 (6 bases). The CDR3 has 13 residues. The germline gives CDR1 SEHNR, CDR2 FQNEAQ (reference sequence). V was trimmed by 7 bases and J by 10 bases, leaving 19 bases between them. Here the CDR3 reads CASIEQGSRGAFF. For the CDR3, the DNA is TGTGCCAGCATCGAACAGGGTTCGAGGGGAGCTTTCTTT.

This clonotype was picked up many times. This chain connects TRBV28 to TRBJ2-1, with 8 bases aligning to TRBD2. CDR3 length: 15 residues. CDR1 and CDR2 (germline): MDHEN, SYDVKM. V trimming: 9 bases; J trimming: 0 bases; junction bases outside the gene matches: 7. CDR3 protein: CASGVAGSSYNEQFF. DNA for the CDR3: TGTGCCAGTGGAGTAGCGGGAAGCTCCTACAATGAGCAGTTCTTC.

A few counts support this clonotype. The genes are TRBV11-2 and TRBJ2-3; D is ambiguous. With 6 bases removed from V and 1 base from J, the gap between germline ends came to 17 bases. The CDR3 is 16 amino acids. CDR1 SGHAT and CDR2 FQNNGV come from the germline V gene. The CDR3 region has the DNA TGTGCCAGCAGGGACCTCCGTAGTAAGGGCACAGATACGCAGTATTTT. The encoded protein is CASRDLRSKGTDTQYF.

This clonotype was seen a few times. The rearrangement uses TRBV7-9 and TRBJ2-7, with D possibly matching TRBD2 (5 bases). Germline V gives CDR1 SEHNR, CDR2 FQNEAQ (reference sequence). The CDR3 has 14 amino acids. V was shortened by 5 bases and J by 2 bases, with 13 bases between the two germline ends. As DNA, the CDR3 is TGTGCCAGCAGCCTTGGACTGAAACCCTACGAGCAGTACTTC. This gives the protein CASSLGLKPYEQYF.

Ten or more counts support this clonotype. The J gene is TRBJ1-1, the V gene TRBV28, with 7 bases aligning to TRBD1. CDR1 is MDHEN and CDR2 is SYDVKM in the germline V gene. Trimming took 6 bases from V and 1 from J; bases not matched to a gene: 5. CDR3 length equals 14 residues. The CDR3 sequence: CASSPTGSNTEAFF. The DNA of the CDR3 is TGTGCCAGCAGCCCGACAGGGTCGAACACTGAAGCTTTCTTT.

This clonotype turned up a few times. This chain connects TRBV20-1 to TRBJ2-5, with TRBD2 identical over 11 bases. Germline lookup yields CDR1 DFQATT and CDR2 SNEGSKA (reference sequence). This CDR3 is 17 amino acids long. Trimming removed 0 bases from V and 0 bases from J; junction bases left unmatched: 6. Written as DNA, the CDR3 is TGCAGTGCTAGAGATACTAGCGGGAGTTGGTACCAAGAGACCCAGTACTTC. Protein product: CSARDTSGSWYQETQYF.

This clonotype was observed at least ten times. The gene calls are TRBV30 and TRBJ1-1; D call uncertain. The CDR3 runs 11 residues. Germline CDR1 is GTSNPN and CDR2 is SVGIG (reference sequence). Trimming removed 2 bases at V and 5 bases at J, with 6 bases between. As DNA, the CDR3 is TGTGCCTGGAGTCTCATGACTGAAGCTTTCTTT. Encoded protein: CAWSLMTEAFF. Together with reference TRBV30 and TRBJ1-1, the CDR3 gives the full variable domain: SQTIHQWPATLVQPVGSPLSLECTVEGTSNPNLYWYRQAAGRGLQLLFYSVGIGQISSEVPQNLSASRPQDRQFILSSKKLLLSDSGFYLCAWSLMTEAFFGQGTRLTVV.

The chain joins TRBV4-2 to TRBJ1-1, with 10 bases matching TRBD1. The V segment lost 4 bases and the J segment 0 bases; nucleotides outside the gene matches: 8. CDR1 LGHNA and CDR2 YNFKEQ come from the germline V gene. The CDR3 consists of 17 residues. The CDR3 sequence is CASSRGTGDNMNTEAFF. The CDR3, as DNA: TGTGCCAGCAGCCGCGGGACAGGGGACAACATGAACACTGAAGCTTTCTTT.